There are a few counts of the clone carrying this TCR beta chain. This sample's TCRbeta library carried unique molecular identifier barcodes. TCRdb fed the PCR reads into MiXCR, producing one record per CDR3 protein. The sample carries hundreds of thousands of distinct CDR3 sequences, roughly 13% recorded once. This sample was taken from a study of T-cell reconstitution after alpha-beta-depleted transplantation in children. Trimming cost V 0 bases and J 5 bases, with 8 bases left between them. The CDR3 extends over 13 amino acids. Germline V gene data show CDR1 as DFQATT and CDR2 as SNEGSKA (reference sequence).

This clonotype was sampled from a male patient younger than 18 who had a stem cell transplant for acute myeloid leukemia, so the T cells may come from the graft donor. The gene calls are TRBV20-1 and TRBJ2-1; D call uncertain. The sample in question was PBMCs, mostly from graft donor cells, obtained 360 days after TCRalphabeta/CD19-depleted stem cell transplant. The CDR3 nucleotides are TGCAGTGCTAGAGATCGACTGCACAATGAGCAGTTCTTC. Translated: CSARDRLHNEQFF.